This TCR beta chain was sequenced during a study of T-cell reconstitution after alpha-beta-depleted transplantation in children. In germline, CDR1 is SNHLY, CDR2 FYNNEI. CDR3 length equals 15 residues. Trimming took 5 bases from V and 5 from J, leaving 17 bases between them. Unique molecular identifiers tagged the TCRbeta library. MiXCR was run by TCRdb on the PCR reads, yielding one entry per CDR3 protein. The table shows under 300,000 distinct CDR3 sequences, with 9.7% occurring only once. Sequenced material: PBMCs from the stem cell graft donor, taken from the stem cell graft. The chain employs TRBV2 and TRBJ2-3; no firm D call. The sequence derives from a human donor who donated a stem cell graft to a child with SCID. The CDR3: CASSQFGAMGDTQYF. In DNA form, the CDR3 reads TGTGCCAGCAGTCAGTTCGGCGCGATGGGAGATACGCAGTATTTT.